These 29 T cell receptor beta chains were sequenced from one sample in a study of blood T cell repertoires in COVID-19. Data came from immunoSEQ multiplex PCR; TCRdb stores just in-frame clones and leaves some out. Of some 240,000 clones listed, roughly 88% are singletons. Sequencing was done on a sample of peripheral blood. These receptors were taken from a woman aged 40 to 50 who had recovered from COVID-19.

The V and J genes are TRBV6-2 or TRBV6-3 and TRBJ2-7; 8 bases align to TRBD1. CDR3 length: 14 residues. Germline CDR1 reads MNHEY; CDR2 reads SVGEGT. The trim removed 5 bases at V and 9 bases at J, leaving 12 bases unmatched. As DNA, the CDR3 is TGTGCCAGCAGTCTCGGACAGGGTATCCGGGTGCAGTACTTC. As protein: CASSLGQGIRVQYF.

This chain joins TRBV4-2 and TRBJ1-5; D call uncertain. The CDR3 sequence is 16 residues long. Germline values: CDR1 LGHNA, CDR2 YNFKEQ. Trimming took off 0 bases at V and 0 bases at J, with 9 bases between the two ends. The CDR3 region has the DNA TGTGCCAGCAGCCAAGATTCGAGAGATAGCAATCAGCCCCAGCATTTT. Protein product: CASSQDSRDSNQPQHF.

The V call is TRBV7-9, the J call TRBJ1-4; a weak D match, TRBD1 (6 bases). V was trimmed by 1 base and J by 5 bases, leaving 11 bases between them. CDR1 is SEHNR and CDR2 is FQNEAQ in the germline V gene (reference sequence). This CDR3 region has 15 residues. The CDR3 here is CASSLGQAENEKLFF. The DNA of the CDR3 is TGTGCCAGCAGCTTAGGACAGGCGGAGAATGAAAAACTGTTTTTT.

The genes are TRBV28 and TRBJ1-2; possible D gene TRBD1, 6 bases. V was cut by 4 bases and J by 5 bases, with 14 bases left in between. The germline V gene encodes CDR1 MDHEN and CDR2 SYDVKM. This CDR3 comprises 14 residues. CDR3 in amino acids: CASSSLQGQYGYTF. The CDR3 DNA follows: TGTGCCAGCAGTTCTCTCCAGGGACAATATGGCTACACCTTC.

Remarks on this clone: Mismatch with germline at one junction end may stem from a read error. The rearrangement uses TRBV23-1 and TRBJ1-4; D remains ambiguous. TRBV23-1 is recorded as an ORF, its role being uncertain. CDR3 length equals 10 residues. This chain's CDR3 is CASSQFRTVF. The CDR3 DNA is TGCGCCAGCAGTCAATTCCGAACTGTTTTT.

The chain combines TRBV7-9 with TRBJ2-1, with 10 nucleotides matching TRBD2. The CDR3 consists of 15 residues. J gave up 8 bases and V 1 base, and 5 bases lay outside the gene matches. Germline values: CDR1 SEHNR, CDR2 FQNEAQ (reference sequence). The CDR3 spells CASSLGLAGVDEQFF. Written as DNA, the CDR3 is TGTGCCAGCAGCTTAGGCCTAGCGGGGGTGGATGAGCAGTTCTTC.

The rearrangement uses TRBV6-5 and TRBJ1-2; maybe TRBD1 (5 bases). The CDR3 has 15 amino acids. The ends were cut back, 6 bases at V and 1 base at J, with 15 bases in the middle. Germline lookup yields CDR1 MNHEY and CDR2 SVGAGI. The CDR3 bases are TGTGCCAGCAGACCTTCCCCCCAGGGTAACTATGGCTACACCTTC. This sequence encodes CASRPSPQGNYGYTF.

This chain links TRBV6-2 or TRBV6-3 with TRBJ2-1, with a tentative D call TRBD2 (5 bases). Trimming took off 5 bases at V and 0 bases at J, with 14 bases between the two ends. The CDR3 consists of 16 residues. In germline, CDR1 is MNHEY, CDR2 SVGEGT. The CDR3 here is CASSPYGESSYNEQFF. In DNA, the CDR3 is TGTGCCAGCAGTCCCTATGGGGAGAGCTCCTACAATGAGCAGTTCTTC.

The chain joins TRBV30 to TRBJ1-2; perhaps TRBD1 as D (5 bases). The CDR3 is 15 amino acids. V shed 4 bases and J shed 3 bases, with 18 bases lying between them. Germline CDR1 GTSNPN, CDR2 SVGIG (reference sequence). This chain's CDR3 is CAWTPSAGVHYGYTF. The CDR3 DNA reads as TGTGCCTGGACCCCATCGGCGGGGGTTCACTATGGCTACACCTTC.

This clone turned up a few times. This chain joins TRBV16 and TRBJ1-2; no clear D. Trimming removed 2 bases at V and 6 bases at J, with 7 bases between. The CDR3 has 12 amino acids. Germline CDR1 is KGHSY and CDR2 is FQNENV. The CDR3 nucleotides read TGTGCCAGCAGCCAAGGCCGAAATGGCTACACCTTC. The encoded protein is CASSQGRNGYTF.

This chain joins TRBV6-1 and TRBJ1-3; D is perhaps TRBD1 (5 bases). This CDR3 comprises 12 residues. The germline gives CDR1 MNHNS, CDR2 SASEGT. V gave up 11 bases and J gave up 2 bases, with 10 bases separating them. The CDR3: CAAAGPGNTIYF. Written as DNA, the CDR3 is TGTGCCGCGGCGGGGCCTGGAAACACCATATATTTT.

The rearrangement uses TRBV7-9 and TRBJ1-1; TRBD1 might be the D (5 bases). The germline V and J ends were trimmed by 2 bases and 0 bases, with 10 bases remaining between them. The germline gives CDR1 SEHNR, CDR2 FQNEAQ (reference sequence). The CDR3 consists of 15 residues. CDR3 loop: CASSLQGSMNTEAFF. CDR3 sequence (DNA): TGTGCCAGCAGCTTACAGGGATCTATGAACACTGAAGCTTTCTTT.

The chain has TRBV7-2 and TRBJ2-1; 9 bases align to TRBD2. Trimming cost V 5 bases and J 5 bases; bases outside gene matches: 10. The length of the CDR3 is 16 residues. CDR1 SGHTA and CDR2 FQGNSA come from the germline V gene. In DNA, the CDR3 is TGTGCCAGCAGCGGAGGCTCCCTAGCGGGGAACAATGAGCAGTTCTTC. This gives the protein CASSGGSLAGNNEQFF. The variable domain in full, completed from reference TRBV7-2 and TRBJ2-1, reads GAGVSQSPSNKVTEKGKDVELRCDPISGHTALYWYRQSLGQGLEFLIYFQGNSAPDKSGLPSDRFSAERTGGSVSTLTIQRTQQEDSAVYLCASSGGSLAGNNEQFFGPGTRLTVL.

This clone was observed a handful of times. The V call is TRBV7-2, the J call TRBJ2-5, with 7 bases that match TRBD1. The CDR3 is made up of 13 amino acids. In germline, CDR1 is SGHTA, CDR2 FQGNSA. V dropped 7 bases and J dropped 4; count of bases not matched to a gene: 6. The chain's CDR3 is CASNLDRVETQYF. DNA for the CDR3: TGTGCCAGCAACCTAGACAGGGTAGAGACCCAGTACTTC.

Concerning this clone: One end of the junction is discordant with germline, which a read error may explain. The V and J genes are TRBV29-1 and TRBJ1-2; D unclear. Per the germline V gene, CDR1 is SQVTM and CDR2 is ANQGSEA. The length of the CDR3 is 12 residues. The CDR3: CTVYELNYGYTF. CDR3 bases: TGCACCGTTTACGAGTTAAACTATGGCTACACCTTC.

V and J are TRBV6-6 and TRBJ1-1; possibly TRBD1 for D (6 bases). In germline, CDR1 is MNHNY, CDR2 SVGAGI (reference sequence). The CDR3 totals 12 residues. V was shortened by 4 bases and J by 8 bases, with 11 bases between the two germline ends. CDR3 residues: CASSFDRSEAFF. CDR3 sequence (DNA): TGTGCCAGCAGTTTTGACAGGAGCGAAGCTTTCTTT.

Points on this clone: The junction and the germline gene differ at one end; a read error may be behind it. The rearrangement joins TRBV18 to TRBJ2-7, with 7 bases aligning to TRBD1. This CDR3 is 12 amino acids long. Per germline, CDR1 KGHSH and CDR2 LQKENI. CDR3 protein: CASSPKQDRPFF. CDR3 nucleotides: TGTGCCAGCTCACCAAAACAGGACAGGCCGTTCTTC.

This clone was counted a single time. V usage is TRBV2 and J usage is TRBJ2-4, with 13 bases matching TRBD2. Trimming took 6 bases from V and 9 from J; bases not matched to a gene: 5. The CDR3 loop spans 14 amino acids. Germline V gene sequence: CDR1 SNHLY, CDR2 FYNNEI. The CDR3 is CASSGLAGEGIQYF. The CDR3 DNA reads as TGTGCCAGCAGCGGACTAGCGGGGGAAGGCATTCAGTACTTC.

CDR3 sequence: CASSLRGYSYNEQFF. CDR3 bases: TGTGCCAGCAGCTTACGCGGGTACTCCTACAATGAGCAGTTCTTC. This chain links TRBV11-3 with TRBJ2-1, with D perhaps matching TRBD2 (5 bases). The V and J ends lost 2 bases and 0 bases respectively, with 8 bases between them. The length of the CDR3 is 15 residues. Germline CDR1 reads SGHNT; CDR2 reads YENEEA.

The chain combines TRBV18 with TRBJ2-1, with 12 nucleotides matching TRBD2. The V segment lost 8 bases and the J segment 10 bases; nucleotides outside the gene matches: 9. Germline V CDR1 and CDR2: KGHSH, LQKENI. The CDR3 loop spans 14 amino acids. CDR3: CASREGLAGNEQFF. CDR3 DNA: TGTGCCAGCCGGGAAGGACTAGCGGGGAACGAGCAGTTCTTC.

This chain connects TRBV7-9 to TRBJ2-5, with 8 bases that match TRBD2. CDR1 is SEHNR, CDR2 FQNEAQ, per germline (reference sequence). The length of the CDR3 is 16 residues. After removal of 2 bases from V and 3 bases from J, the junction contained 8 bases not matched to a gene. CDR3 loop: CASSLKAGGIKETQYF. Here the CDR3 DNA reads TGTGCCAGCAGCTTAAAGGCGGGGGGAATTAAAGAGACCCAGTACTTC.

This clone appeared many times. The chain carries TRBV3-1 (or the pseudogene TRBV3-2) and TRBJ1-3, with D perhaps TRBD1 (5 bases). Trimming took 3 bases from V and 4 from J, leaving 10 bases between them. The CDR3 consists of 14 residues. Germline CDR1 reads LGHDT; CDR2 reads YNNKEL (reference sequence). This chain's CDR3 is CASSQEGYGNTIYF. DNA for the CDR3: TGTGCCAGCAGCCAGGAGGGGTACGGAAACACCATATATTTT.

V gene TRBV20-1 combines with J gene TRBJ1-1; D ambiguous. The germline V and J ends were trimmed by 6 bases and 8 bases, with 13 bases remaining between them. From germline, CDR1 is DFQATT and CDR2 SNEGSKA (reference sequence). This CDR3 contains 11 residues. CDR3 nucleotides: TGCAGTGCCCAGGAGGGAAAAGAAGCTTTCTTT. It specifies CSAQEGKEAFF.

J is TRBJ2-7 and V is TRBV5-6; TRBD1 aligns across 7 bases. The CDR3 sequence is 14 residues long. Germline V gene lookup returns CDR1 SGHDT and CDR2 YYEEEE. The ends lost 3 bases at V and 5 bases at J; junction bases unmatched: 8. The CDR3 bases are TGTGCCAGCAGCTCTGACAGGGCCTTCAACGAGCAGTACTTC. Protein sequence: CASSSDRAFNEQYF.

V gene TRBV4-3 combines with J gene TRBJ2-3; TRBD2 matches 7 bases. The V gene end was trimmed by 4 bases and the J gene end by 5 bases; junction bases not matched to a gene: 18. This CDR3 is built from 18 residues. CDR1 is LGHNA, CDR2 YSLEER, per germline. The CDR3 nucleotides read TGCGCCAGCAGCCCTTTGGGGGGGAGTCTACATGCGGGAGATACGCAGTATTTT. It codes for CASSPLGGSLHAGDTQYF.

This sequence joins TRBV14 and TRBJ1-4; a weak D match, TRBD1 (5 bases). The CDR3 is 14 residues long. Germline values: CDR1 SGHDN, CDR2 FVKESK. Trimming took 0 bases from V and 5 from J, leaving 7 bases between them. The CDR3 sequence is CASSQDRANEKLFF. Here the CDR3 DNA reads TGTGCCAGCAGCCAAGACAGGGCGAATGAAAAACTGTTTTTT.

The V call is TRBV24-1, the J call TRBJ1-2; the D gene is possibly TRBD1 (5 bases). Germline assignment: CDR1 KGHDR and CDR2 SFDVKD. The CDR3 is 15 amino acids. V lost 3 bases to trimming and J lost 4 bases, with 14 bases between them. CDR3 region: CATSDGTSGGYGYTF. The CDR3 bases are TGTGCCACCAGTGATGGGACCTCGGGAGGCTATGGCTACACCTTC.

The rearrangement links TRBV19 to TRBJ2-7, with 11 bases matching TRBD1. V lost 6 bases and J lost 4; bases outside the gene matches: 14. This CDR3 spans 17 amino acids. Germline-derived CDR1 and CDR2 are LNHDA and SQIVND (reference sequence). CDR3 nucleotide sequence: TGTGCCAGTAGCCGGACAGGGGGCGATCCAGGACTATACGAGCAGTACTTC. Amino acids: CASSRTGGDPGLYEQYF.

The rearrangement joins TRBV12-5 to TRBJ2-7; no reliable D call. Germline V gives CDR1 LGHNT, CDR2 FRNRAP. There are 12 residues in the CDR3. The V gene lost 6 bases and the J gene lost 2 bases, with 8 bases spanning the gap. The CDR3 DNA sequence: TGTGCTAGTGGCCGGGTCCCCTACGAGCAGTACTTC. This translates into CASGRVPYEQYF.